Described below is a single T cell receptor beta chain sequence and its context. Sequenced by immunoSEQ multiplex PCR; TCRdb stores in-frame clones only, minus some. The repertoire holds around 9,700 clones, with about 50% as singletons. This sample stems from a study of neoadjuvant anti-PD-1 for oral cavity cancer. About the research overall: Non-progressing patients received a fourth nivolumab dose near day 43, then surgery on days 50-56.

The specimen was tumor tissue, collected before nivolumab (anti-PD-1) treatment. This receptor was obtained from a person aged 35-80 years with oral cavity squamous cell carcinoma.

The CDR3 coding sequence is TGTGCCAGCAGCCATGACAGGGTAGGCGAAAAACTGTTTTTT. Its translation: CASSHDRVGEKLFF. The genes are TRBV5-4 and TRBJ1-4; 7 nucleotides match TRBD1. Germline CDR1 and CDR2: SGHNT and YYREEE (reference sequence). The CDR3 runs to 14 residues. The junction had 8 bases not matched to a gene; V was cut back by 4 bases and J by 8 bases.